This TCR beta chain was captured by sequencing in a study of blood T cells in healthy people across ages. Study details: In model experiments, template switching was able to capture about one barcoded beta molecule for every two T cells that were present.

Caucasian, healthy and from Russia, the donors were aged between 6 and 90. Peripheral blood samples of around 9.8 milliliters were drawn from each donor. A second PCR of roughly 7 to 11 cycles used a sample-barcoded 5' primer and a J-beta primer mix. TCRdb recomputed calls from the 5' RACE reads with MiXCR, one row per CDR3 protein. The table lists about 940,000 distinct CDR3 sequences, 40% to 60% of them singletons. Material: blood. This TCR was sampled from a man aged 25-45 years in good health.

For the CDR3, the DNA is TGTGCCAGCAGTTACTCGGTCGGCAGGGAAAGCGAGCAGTACTTC. It encodes CASSYSVGRESEQYF. V usage is TRBV6-2 or TRBV6-3 and J usage is TRBJ2-5, with D possibly matching TRBD1 (5 bases). The J call may be mistaken, given a closer DNA end match to TRBJ2-7. This CDR3 has 15 amino acids. Germline CDR1 reads MNHEY; CDR2 reads SVGEGT.